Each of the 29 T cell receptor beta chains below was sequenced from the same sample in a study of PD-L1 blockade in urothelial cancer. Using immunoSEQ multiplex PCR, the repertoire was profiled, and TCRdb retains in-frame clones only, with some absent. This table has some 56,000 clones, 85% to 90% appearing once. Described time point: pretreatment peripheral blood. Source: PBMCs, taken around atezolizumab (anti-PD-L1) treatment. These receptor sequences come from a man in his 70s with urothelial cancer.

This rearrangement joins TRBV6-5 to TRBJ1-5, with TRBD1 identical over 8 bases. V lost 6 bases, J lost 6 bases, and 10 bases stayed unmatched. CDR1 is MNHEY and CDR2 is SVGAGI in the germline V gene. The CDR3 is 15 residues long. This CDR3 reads CASRKAGGAGQPQHF. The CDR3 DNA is TGTGCCAGCAGAAAAGCAGGGGGCGCAGGTCAGCCCCAGCATTTT.

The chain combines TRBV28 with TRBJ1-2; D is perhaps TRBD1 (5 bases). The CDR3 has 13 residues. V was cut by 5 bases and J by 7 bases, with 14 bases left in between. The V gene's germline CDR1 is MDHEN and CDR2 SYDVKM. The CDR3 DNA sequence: TGTGCCAGCAGTGGGGGGTGGTTGCGTGGCTACACCTTC. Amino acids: CASSGGWLRGYTF.

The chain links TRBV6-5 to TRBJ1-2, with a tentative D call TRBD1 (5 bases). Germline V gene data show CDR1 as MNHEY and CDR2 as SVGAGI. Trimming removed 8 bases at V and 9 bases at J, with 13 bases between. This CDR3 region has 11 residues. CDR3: CASSRGGSYTF. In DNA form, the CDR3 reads TGTGCCAGCTCCCGGGGGGGAAGCTACACCTTC.

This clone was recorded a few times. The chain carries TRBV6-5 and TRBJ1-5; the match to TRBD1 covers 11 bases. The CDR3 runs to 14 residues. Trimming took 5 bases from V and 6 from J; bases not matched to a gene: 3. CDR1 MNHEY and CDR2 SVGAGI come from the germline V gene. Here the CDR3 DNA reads TGTGCCAGCAGTGAGGGACAGGGGGTTCAGCCCCAGCATTTT. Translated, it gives CASSEGQGVQPQHF.

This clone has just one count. CDR3 loop: CASSLGAGLSYEQYF. The CDR3 nucleotides are TGTGCCAGCAGCTTGGGGGCGGGACTCTCCTACGAGCAGTACTTC. This sequence joins TRBV5-4 and TRBJ2-7; perhaps TRBD2 as D (6 bases). Germline V gene data show CDR1 as SGHNT and CDR2 as YYREEE (reference sequence). Trimming shortened V by 0 bases and J by 0 bases, and 10 bases separated the two germline ends. The CDR3 sequence is 15 residues long.

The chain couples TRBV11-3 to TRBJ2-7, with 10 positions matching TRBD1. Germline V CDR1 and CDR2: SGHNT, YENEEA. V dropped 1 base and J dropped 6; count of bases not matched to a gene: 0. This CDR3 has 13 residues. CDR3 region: CASSLGTGGEQYF. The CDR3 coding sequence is TGTGCCAGCAGCTTAGGGACAGGGGGCGAGCAGTACTTC.

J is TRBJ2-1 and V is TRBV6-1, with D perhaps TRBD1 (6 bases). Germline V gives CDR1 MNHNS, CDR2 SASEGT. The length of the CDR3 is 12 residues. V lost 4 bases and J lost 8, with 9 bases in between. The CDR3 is CASSGQGHEQFF. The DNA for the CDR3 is TGTGCCAGCAGTGGGCAGGGGCATGAGCAGTTCTTC.

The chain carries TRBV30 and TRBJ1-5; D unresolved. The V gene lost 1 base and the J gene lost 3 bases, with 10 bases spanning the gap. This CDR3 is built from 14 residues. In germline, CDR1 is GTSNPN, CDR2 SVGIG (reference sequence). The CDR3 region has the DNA TGTGCCTGGAGTGGAGCCCTATCCAATCAGCCCCAGCATTTT. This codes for CAWSGALSNQPQHF.

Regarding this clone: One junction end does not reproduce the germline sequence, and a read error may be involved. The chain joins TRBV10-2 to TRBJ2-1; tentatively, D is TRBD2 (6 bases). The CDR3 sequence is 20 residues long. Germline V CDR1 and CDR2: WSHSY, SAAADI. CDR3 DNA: TGCGCCAGCATTGAGCCCTACGCAGATTGGCGGGAATATTCCTACAATGAGCAGTTCTTC. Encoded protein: CASIEPYADWREYSYNEQFF.

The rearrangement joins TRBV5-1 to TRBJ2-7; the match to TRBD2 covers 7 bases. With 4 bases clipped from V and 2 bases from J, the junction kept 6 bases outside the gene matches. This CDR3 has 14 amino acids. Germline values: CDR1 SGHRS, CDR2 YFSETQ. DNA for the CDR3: TGCGCCAGCAGCATTAGCGGGCCCGCCTACGAGCAGTACTTC. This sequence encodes CASSISGPAYEQYF.

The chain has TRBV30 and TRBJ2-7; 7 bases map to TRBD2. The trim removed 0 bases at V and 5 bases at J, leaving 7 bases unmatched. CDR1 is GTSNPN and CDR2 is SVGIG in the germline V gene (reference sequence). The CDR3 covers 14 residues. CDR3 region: CAWSVGAGADEQYF. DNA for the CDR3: TGTGCCTGGAGTGTAGGGGCGGGAGCCGACGAGCAGTACTTC.

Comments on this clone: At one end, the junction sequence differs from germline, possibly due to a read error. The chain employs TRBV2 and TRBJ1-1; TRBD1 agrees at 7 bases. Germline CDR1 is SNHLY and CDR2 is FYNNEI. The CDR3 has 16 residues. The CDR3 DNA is TGTGCCAGCAGGGAAGGAGGGGGCGTAGGGAACACTGAAGCTTTCTTT. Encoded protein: CASREGGGVGNTEAFF. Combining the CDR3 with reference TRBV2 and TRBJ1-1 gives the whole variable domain EPEVTQTPSHQVTQMGQEVILRCVPISNHLYFYWYRQILGQKVEFLVSFYNNEISEKSEIFDDQFSVERPDGSNFTLKIRSTKLEDSAMYFCASREGGGVGNTEAFFGQGTRLTVV.

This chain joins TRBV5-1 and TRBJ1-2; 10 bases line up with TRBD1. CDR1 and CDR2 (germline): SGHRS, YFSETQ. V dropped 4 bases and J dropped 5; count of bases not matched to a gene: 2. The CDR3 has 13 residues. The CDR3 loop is CASSAGQGYGYTF. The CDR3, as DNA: TGCGCCAGCAGCGCGGGACAGGGGTATGGCTACACCTTC.

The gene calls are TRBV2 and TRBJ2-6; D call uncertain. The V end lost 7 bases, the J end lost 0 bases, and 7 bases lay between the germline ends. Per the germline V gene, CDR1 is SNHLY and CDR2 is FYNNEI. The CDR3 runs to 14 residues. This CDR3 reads CASNWASGANVLTF. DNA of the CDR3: TGTGCCAGCAATTGGGCCTCTGGGGCCAACGTCCTGACTTTC.

The CDR3 here is CASSPGLAGANEQFF. The CDR3 region has the DNA TGTGCCAGCAGCCCGGGACTAGCGGGAGCTAATGAGCAGTTCTTC. The gene calls are TRBV11-3 and TRBJ2-1; 14 bases are shared with TRBD2. This CDR3 has 15 amino acids. The germline V gene encodes CDR1 SGHNT and CDR2 YENEEA. Losses at the gene ends were 5 bases for V and 7 bases for J; bases not matched to a gene: 4.

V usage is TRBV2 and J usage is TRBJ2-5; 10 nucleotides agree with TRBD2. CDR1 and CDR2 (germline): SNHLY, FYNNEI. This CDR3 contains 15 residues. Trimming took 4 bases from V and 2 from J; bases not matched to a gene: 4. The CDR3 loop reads CASSGGLAQQETQYF. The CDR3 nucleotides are TGTGCCAGCAGTGGGGGACTAGCGCAGCAAGAGACCCAGTACTTC.

The CDR3 DNA reads as TGCGCCAGCAGCTTAGATGGGACAGGCCACTACGAGCAGTACTTC. It is translated as CASSLDGTGHYEQYF. The chain joins TRBV5-1 to TRBJ2-7, with 8 nucleotides matching TRBD1. CDR3 size: 15 residues. Trimming cost V 2 bases and J 3 bases; bases outside gene matches: 7. Germline CDR1 is SGHRS and CDR2 is YFSETQ.

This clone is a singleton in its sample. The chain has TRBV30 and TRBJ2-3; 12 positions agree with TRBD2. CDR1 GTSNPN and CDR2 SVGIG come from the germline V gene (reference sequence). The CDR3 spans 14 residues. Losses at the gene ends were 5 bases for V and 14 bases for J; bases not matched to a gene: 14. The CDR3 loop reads CAWGLAGRGRYAYF. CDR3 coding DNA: TGTGCCTGGGGACTAGCGGGAAGGGGCAGATACGCGTATTTT.

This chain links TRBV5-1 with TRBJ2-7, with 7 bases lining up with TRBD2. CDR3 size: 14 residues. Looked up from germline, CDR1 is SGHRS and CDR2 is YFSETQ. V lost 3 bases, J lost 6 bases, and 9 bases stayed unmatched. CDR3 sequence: CASSWGGRLVEQYF. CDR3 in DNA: TGCGCCAGCAGCTGGGGGGGGAGGTTGGTCGAGCAGTACTTC.

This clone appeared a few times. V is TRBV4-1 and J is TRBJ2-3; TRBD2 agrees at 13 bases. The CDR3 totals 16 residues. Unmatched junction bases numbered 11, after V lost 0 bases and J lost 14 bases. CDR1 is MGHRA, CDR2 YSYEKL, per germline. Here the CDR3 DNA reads TGCGCCAGCAGCCAAGACACTAGCGGGAGGGCCAGATACGCGTATTTT. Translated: CASSQDTSGRARYAYF.

This CDR3 is CASSLTGIAYEQYF. The CDR3 DNA is TGCGCCAGCAGCTTGACAGGGATCGCCTACGAGCAGTACTTC. V usage is TRBV5-1 and J usage is TRBJ2-7, with TRBD1 as a possible D gene (6 bases). The CDR3 spans 14 residues. V was pared by 1 base and J by 2 bases, with 10 bases between. Germline-derived CDR1 and CDR2 are SGHRS and YFSETQ.

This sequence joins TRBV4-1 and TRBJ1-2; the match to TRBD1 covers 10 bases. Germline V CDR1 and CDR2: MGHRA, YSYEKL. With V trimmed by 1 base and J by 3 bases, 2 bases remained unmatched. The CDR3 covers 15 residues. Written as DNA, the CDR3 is TGCGCCAGCAGCCAAGGACAGGGGGCCGACTATGGCTACACCTTC. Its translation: CASSQGQGADYGYTF.

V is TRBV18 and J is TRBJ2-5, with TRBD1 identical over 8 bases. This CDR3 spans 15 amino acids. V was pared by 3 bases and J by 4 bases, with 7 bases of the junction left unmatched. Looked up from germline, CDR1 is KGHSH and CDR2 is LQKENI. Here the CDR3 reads CASSPTGEIRETQYF. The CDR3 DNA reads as TGTGCCAGCTCACCGACAGGGGAGATCCGAGAGACCCAGTACTTC.

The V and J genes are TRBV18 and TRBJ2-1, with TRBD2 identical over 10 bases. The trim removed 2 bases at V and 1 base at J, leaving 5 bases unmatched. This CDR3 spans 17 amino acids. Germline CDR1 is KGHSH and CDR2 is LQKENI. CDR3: CASSPSSGRVSYNEQFF. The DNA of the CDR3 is TGTGCCAGCTCACCAAGCAGCGGGAGGGTTTCCTACAATGAGCAGTTCTTC.

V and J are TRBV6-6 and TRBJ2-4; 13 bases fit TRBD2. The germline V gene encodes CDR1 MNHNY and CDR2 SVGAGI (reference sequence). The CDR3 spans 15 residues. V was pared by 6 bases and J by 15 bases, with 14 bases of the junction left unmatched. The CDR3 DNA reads TGTGCCAGCAGCGAAGAGGGACTAGCGGGACGTATGAGGTACTTC. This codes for CASSEEGLAGRMRYF.

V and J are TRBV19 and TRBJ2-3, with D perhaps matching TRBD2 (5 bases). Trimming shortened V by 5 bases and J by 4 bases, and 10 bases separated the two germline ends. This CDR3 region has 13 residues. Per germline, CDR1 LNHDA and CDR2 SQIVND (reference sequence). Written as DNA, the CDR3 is TGTGCCAGTAGTGGAGAACTAGCAGATACGCAGTATTTT. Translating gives CASSGELADTQYF. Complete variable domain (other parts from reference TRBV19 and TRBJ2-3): DGGITQSPKYLFRKEGQNVTLSCEQNLNHDAMYWYRQDPGQGLRLIYYSQIVNDFQKGDIAEGYSVSREKKESFPLTVTSAQKNPTAFYLCASSGELADTQYFGPGTRLTVL.

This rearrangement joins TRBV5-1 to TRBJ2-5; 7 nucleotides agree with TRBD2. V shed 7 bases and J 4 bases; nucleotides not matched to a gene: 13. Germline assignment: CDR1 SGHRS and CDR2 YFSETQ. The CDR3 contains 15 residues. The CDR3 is CASRTGGGRVETQYF. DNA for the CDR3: TGCGCCAGCCGCACCGGGGGAGGGCGGGTAGAGACCCAGTACTTC. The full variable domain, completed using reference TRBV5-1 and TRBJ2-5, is KAGVTQTPRYLIKTRGQQVTLSCSPISGHRSVSWYQQTPGQGLQFLFEYFSETQRNKGNFPGRFSGRQFSNSRSEMNVSTLELGDSALYLCASRTGGGRVETQYFGPGTRLLVL.

CDR3 in DNA: TGTGCCAGCTCACCACGGCCGAGCGATGAGCAGTTCTTC. Translated: CASSPRPSDEQFF. The chain links TRBV18 to TRBJ2-1; unclear D gene. The CDR3 totals 13 residues. The germline V and J ends were trimmed by 1 base and 8 bases, with 9 bases remaining between them. Germline loops: CDR1 KGHSH, CDR2 LQKENI. Supplemented by reference TRBV18 and TRBJ2-1, the full variable domain reads NAGVMQNPRHLVRRRGQEARLRCSPMKGHSHVYWYRQLPEEGLKFMVYLQKENIIDESGMPKERFSAEFPKEGPSILRIQQVVRGDSAAYFCASSPRPSDEQFFGPGTRLTVL.

In nucleotides, the CDR3 is TGTGCCAGCAGCTTGGGCGGGAGAATCCCCGGGGAGCTGTTTTTT. Amino acid sequence: CASSLGGRIPGELFF. The chain has TRBV5-4 and TRBJ2-2; 7 bases line up with TRBD2. This CDR3 contains 15 residues. The germline gives CDR1 SGHNT, CDR2 YYREEE (reference sequence). Losses at the gene ends were 0 bases for V and 6 bases for J; bases not matched to a gene: 5.